What follows are 17 T cell receptor beta chains derived from one specimen sequenced in a study of spatial heterogeneity in lung cancer. Overall study results and limits: The study found that expanded intratumoral alpha and beta TCR counts tracked tumor mutation counts.

The time point here: sample taken at primary tumor resection. Antigens for these TCRs are unknown. Each CDR3 protein is one row after TCRdb ran MiXCR on the 5' RACE reads. The sample has about 5,700 distinct CDR3 sequences, more than 20% seen once. Sequencing was performed on lung tumor tissue, taken at surgery. The receptors originated from a male donor with early-stage non-small cell lung cancer.

This clonotype was counted ten times or more. This chain links TRBV20-1 with TRBJ1-1; tentative D call: TRBD1 (5 bases). CDR1 DFQATT and CDR2 SNEGSKA come from the germline V gene (reference sequence). The CDR3 length is 12 residues. V lost 6 bases and J lost 4, with 12 bases in between. CDR3 nucleotide sequence: TGCAGTGCCAGCCGACAGAGCACTGAAGCTTTCTTT. It is translated as CSASRQSTEAFF.

The rearrangement uses TRBV20-1 and TRBJ1-1; D call uncertain. Germline-derived CDR1 and CDR2 are DFQATT and SNEGSKA (reference sequence). The CDR3 runs 13 residues. V lost 2 bases and J lost 4, with 11 bases in between. CDR3 amino acids: CSARNPGSTEAFF. For the CDR3, the DNA is TGCAGTGCTAGAAATCCGGGAAGCACTGAAGCTTTCTTT.

At least ten counts were recorded for this clonotype. The rearrangement links TRBV11-2 to TRBJ2-1, with 8 bases aligning to TRBD2. V lost 3 bases to trimming and J lost 7 bases; unmatched junction nucleotides: 8. There are 15 residues in the CDR3. From germline, CDR1 is SGHAT and CDR2 FQNNGV. The chain's CDR3 is CASSFSGSAWNEQFF. The DNA of the CDR3 is TGTGCCAGCAGCTTCAGCGGGAGTGCTTGGAATGAGCAGTTCTTC.

In this sample, this clonotype turned up a few times. The rearrangement uses TRBV6-2 or TRBV6-3 and TRBJ2-1; tentatively, D is TRBD2 (6 bases). The V end was cut by 4 bases, the J end by 5 bases, with 6 bases between. CDR3 size: 12 residues. Germline V lookup: CDR1 MNHEY, CDR2 SVGEGT. The chain's CDR3 is CASSWEDNEQFF. The DNA for the CDR3 is TGTGCCAGCAGTTGGGAGGACAATGAGCAGTTCTTC.

The chain joins TRBV28 to TRBJ2-6; D possibly matches TRBD1 or TRBD2 (5 bases each). Germline V CDR1 and CDR2: MDHEN, SYDVKM. Trimming removed 10 bases at V and 0 bases at J, with 10 bases between. The CDR3 sequence is 14 residues long. As DNA, the CDR3 is TGTGCCACAGTTGGGACCTCTGGGGCCAACGTCCTGACTTTC. It translates to CATVGTSGANVLTF. Complete variable domain (other parts from reference TRBV28 and TRBJ2-6): DVKVTQSSRYLVKRTGEKVFLECVQDMDHENMFWYRQDPGLGLRLIYFSYDVKMKEKGDIPEGYSVSREKKERFSLILESASTNQTSMYLCATVGTSGANVLTFGAGSRLTVL.

This clonotype was detected ten times or more. The rearrangement joins TRBV11-1 to TRBJ2-3; 12 positions match TRBD2. CDR1 is SGHAT, CDR2 FQDESV, per germline (reference sequence). The CDR3 length is 18 residues. V was pared by 2 bases and J by 5 bases, with 11 bases of the junction left unmatched. CDR3 nucleotides: TGTGCCAGCAGCTTATCCCTAGCGGGAGGGCGTTTTGGAGATACGCAGTATTTT. Amino acids: CASSLSLAGGRFGDTQYF.

This clonotype appeared many times. Written as DNA, the CDR3 is TGCGCCAGCAGCCCGGGACAGGTCTACAATGAGCAGTTCTTC. It codes for CASSPGQVYNEQFF. V usage is TRBV5-1 and J usage is TRBJ2-1, with TRBD1 matching 8 bases. Germline assignment: CDR1 SGHRS and CDR2 YFSETQ. Losses at the gene ends were 4 bases for V and 3 bases for J; bases not matched to a gene: 3. The length of the CDR3 is 14 residues.

This clonotype is medium-sized in the sample. The genes are TRBV6-5 and TRBJ2-7; tentative D call: TRBD1 (7 bases). Trimming shortened V by 5 bases and J by 2 bases, and 25 bases separated the two germline ends. CDR1 is MNHEY, CDR2 SVGAGI, per germline. There are 18 residues in the CDR3. The CDR3 is CASSRGPGTSPHPYEQYF. CDR3 sequence (DNA): TGTGCCAGCAGTAGGGGGCCCGGGACTTCTCCCCACCCCTACGAGCAGTACTTC.

Judged by abundance, this clonotype is medium-sized (0.01 to 0.1%). The chain joins TRBV2 to TRBJ2-1; the match to TRBD1 covers 8 bases. The V gene's germline CDR1 is SNHLY and CDR2 FYNNEI. The CDR3 length is 14 residues. The V and J ends lost 4 bases and 6 bases, in that order; junction bases with no gene match: 5. CDR3 residues: CASSGGQGSNEQFF. The CDR3 nucleotides are TGTGCCAGCAGTGGAGGACAGGGAAGCAATGAGCAGTTCTTC.

By share, this clonotype ranks as medium-sized. This chain links TRBV1 with TRBJ2-2; the D call TRBD1 from the table was never checked on the DNA. TRBV1 is recorded as a pseudogene. The length of the CDR3 is 18 residues. CDR3 bases: TGCACCAGCAGCCAAGATCGGGAGATTGACAGGGGCACCGGGGAGCTGTTTTTT. Protein product: CTSSQDREIDRGTGELFF.

This clonotype is labeled as medium-sized. This chain connects TRBV2 to TRBJ2-1; 7 bases are shared with TRBD2. V lost 11 bases to trimming and J lost 4 bases; unmatched junction nucleotides: 11. CDR1 is SNHLY and CDR2 is FYNNEI in the germline V gene. The CDR3 sequence is 14 residues long. CDR3: CAGKAGPGYNEQFF. The CDR3 DNA reads as TGTGCCGGAAAAGCGGGACCCGGATACAATGAGCAGTTCTTC.

The gene calls are TRBV30 and TRBJ2-7, with 7 bases aligning to TRBD2. With 5 bases clipped from V and 2 bases from J, the junction kept 12 bases outside the gene matches. Germline V gene data show CDR1 as GTSNPN and CDR2 as SVGIG (reference sequence). CDR3 length equals 15 residues. CDR3 region: CAWDHGRGAPYEQYF. CDR3 DNA: TGTGCCTGGGACCATGGGAGGGGCGCGCCCTACGAGCAGTACTTC. The full variable domain, in which reference TRBV30 and TRBJ2-7 provide the parts outside the CDR3, is SQTIHQWPATLVQPVGSPLSLECTVEGTSNPNLYWYRQAAGRGLQLLFYSVGIGQISSEVPQNLSASRPQDRQFILSSKKLLLSDSGFYLCAWDHGRGAPYEQYFGPGTRLTVT.

Comment on this clonotype: A much larger clone is a single base away; this may be a read error. The rearrangement joins TRBV6-5 to TRBJ1-2; no firm D call. CDR1 MNHEY and CDR2 SVGAGI come from the germline V gene. V was trimmed by 2 bases and J by 5 bases, leaving 9 bases between them. CDR3 length: 13 residues. This chain's CDR3 is CASSYPRRYGYTF. The CDR3 bases are TGTGCCAGCAGTTACCCGAGGCGTTATGGCTACACCTTC.

This clonotype was detected ten times or more. The chain employs TRBV29-1 and TRBJ2-1; 11 bases align to TRBD1. The J segment lost 7 bases and the V segment lost 4 bases, leaving 9 bases of the junction unmatched. CDR1 and CDR2 from the germline V gene are SQVTM and ANQGSEA. The CDR3 loop spans 15 amino acids. The CDR3 loop reads CSVGRGQGAGNEQFF. CDR3 bases: TGCAGCGTTGGACGTGGACAGGGGGCAGGGAATGAGCAGTTCTTC.

This clonotype showed up just a few times. The DNA for the CDR3 is TGTGCCAGCAGTTTAGGCAGGACCACAGATACGCAGTATTTT. It encodes CASSLGRTTDTQYF. The chain has TRBV12-3 or TRBV12-4 and TRBJ2-3; D not certain. The V end lost 1 base, the J end lost 2 bases, and 7 bases lay between the germline ends. The CDR3 runs to 14 residues.

V and J are TRBV5-5 and TRBJ2-4; TRBD1 might be the D (5 bases). The CDR3 is made up of 17 amino acids. V was pared by 5 bases and J by 0 bases, with 18 bases between. Per the germline V gene, CDR1 is SGHKS and CDR2 is YYEKEE (reference sequence). CDR3 amino acids: CASSSGSPLIAKNIQYF. The DNA of the CDR3 is TGTGCCAGCAGTTCAGGGTCTCCATTGATAGCCAAAAACATTCAGTACTTC.

This chain uses TRBV12-3 or TRBV12-4 with TRBJ2-3; 15 bases map to TRBD2. Germline trimming cut 4 bases from V and 7 bases from J; bases unmatched to any gene: 3. The CDR3 totals 15 residues. The CDR3 is CASSSGTSGRHTQYF. The CDR3 DNA reads as TGTGCCAGCAGTTCCGGGACTAGCGGGAGGCATACGCAGTATTTT.